This T cell receptor (beta chain) came from a study of technical replicates of blood from several donors. The CDR3 has 13 residues. Germline CDR1 reads MNHEY; CDR2 reads SVGAGI. V was clipped by 10 bases and J by 3 bases, with 12 bases between them. Data came from immunoSEQ multiplex PCR; TCRdb stores just in-frame clones and leaves some out. The table includes tens of thousands of clones, about 96% detected once. The sequencing input was T cells isolated from PBMCs. The TCR originated in a human donor in good health. The chain is built from TRBV6-5 and TRBJ2-2; the D gene is possibly TRBD2 (6 bases). CDR3: CATTGTDTGELFF. CDR3 DNA sequence: TGTGCCACGACCGGGACTGACACCGGGGAGCTGTTTTTT.